Below are 15 T cell receptor beta chains sequenced from a single sample in a study of blood T cells in healthy people across ages. Primed by a sample-barcoded 5' primer and a J-beta primer mix, a second PCR proceeded for about 7 to 12 cycles. TCRdb re-called the 5' RACE reads through MiXCR, storing one row per CDR3 protein. The sample yields approximately 1.5 million distinct CDR3 sequences, around 36% seen once. Sequencing used blood. The receptors come from a woman in her 30s in good health.

This clonotype was recorded a few times. The chain recombines TRBV9 with TRBJ1-2; no firm D call. The CDR3 sequence is 14 residues long. V gave up 7 bases and J gave up 8 bases, with 21 bases separating them. CDR1 is SGDLS, CDR2 YYNGEE, per germline. The CDR3 protein is CASGGSNPAGGYTF. CDR3 nucleotide sequence: TGTGCCAGCGGCGGTAGTAACCCCGCAGGCGGCTACACCTTC.

This rearrangement joins TRBV11-2 to TRBJ2-3; 11 bases map to TRBD2. This CDR3 spans 18 amino acids. V lost 5 bases to trimming and J lost 5 bases; unmatched junction nucleotides: 15. Germline CDR1 reads SGHAT; CDR2 reads FQNNGV. The CDR3 loop reads CASSPTGVAGGPRDTQYF. CDR3 nucleotide sequence: TGTGCCAGCAGCCCTACGGGGGTAGCGGGGGGGCCGCGAGATACGCAGTATTTT.

The chain recombines TRBV28 with TRBJ1-2; no definite D call. The CDR3 extends over 13 amino acids. Trimming cost V 3 bases and J 8 bases, with 13 bases left between them. Per germline, CDR1 MDHEN and CDR2 SYDVKM. The CDR3 nucleotides are TGTGCCAGCAGTTTTGTGGTGTCTCAGGGCTACACCTTC. Its translation: CASSFVVSQGYTF.

This clonotype has just a few counts. This chain joins TRBV6-2 or TRBV6-3 and TRBJ2-7; no reliable D call. V was shortened by 6 bases and J by 2 bases, with 20 bases between the two germline ends. Germline CDR1 is MNHEY and CDR2 is SVGEGT. The CDR3 is 16 residues long. The CDR3 loop is CASSYLRGRATYEQYF. The CDR3 DNA is TGTGCCAGCAGCTATCTCCGAGGCCGAGCTACCTACGAGCAGTACTTC.

Details on this clonotype: Germline and junction disagree at one end, which may indicate a read error. The chain has TRBV10-3 and TRBJ1-1, with a tentative D call TRBD1 (5 bases). The CDR3 loop spans 13 amino acids. CDR1 and CDR2 from the germline V gene are ENHRY and SYGVKD. The CDR3, as DNA: TGTACCATCAGTGGGACGGGGGTCACTGAAGCTTTCTTT. Translating it yields CTISGTGVTEAFF.

This clonotype has a handful of counts. This chain connects TRBV4-2 to TRBJ2-7, with D possibly matching TRBD2 (5 bases). There are 17 residues in the CDR3. Germline V gene data show CDR1 as LGHNA and CDR2 as YNFKEQ. V gave up 0 bases and J gave up 4 bases, with 19 bases separating them. The CDR3 DNA is TGTGCCAGCAGCCAAGATGACGGATCGGAGGAGGCGTACGAGCAGTACTTC. Protein product: CASSQDDGSEEAYEQYF.

V and J are TRBV7-3 and TRBJ1-1; perhaps TRBD1 as D (5 bases). CDR3 size: 13 residues. Germline V gene lookup returns CDR1 SGHTA and CDR2 FQGTGA. Trimming shortened V by 6 bases and J by 3 bases, and 11 bases separated the two germline ends. The CDR3 nucleotides are TGTGCCAGCAGGTGGACACATGACACTGAAGCTTTCTTT. It specifies CASRWTHDTEAFF.

This clonotype is a singleton in its sample. The chain recombines TRBV7-9 with TRBJ2-1, with TRBD1 matching 8 bases. The ends lost 6 bases at V and 3 bases at J; junction bases unmatched: 7. CDR3 length equals 15 residues. Germline V lookup: CDR1 SEHNR, CDR2 FQNEAQ (reference sequence). The CDR3: CASRPAGQVYNEQFF. CDR3 coding DNA: TGTGCCAGCAGGCCCGCGGGACAGGTCTACAATGAGCAGTTCTTC.

The chain is built from TRBV29-1 and TRBJ2-4; a weak D match, TRBD1 (6 bases). The DNA end lines up better with TRBJ2-7; the J call may be wrong. The CDR3 runs to 12 residues. The germline V gene has CDR1 SQVTM and CDR2 ANQGSEA. DNA of the CDR3: TGCAGCGTTAGACAGGATGCCTACGAGCAGTACTTC. The encoded protein is CSVRQDAYEQYF.

The chain has TRBV10-3 and TRBJ2-1; maybe TRBD2 (6 bases). This CDR3 spans 18 amino acids. Trimming took 4 bases from V and 5 from J, leaving 24 bases between them. Germline assignment: CDR1 ENHRY and CDR2 SYGVKD. The CDR3 coding sequence is TGTGCCATCAGTGGGGGTGTTGGTTATGGAGGGCCTAACAATGAGCAGTTCTTC. It is translated as CAISGGVGYGGPNNEQFF.

This clonotype was detected once. One end of the junction is discordant with germline, which a read error may explain. The rearrangement joins TRBV12-3 or TRBV12-4 to TRBJ1-2, with D possibly matching TRBD1 (6 bases). The CDR3 sequence is 13 residues long. The DNA for the CDR3 is TGTGCCAGCAGTCGGGACAAAGACTATGACTACACCTTC. Its translation is CASSRDKDYDYTF.

This clonotype was recorded a few times. The gene calls are TRBV3-1 and TRBJ2-7, with a tentative D call TRBD2 (5 bases). The CDR3 loop spans 14 amino acids. Germline V lookup: CDR1 LGHDT, CDR2 YNNKEL (reference sequence). The V gene lost 0 bases and the J gene lost 8 bases, with 14 bases spanning the gap. This chain's CDR3 is CASSQDLRGSKQYF. The CDR3 DNA follows: TGTGCCAGCAGCCAAGATCTAAGAGGGTCCAAGCAGTACTTC.

This clonotype was found once. The chain uses TRBV6-1 and TRBJ1-2, with 7 bases aligning to TRBD1. CDR1 and CDR2 (germline): MNHNS, SASEGT. The CDR3 length is 13 residues. Unmatched junction bases numbered 7, after V lost 4 bases and J lost 8 bases. Here the CDR3 reads CASSVDRAFGYTF. DNA for the CDR3: TGTGCCAGCAGTGTTGACAGGGCCTTCGGCTACACCTTC.

The chain recombines TRBV7-3 with TRBJ2-5; a possible D gene is TRBD2 (7 bases). This CDR3 comprises 17 residues. From germline, CDR1 is SGHTA and CDR2 FQGTGA. V gave up 6 bases and J gave up 4 bases, with 24 bases separating them. CDR3 sequence reads: CASSSKGGRGWSETQYF. Written as DNA, the CDR3 is TGTGCCAGCAGTTCGAAGGGGGGGCGGGGGTGGTCAGAGACCCAGTACTTC.

This sequence joins TRBV4-2 and TRBJ2-7; TRBD1 matches 9 bases. In germline, CDR1 is LGHNA, CDR2 YNFKEQ. The CDR3 totals 14 residues. Trimming at V came to 3 bases and at J to 3 bases, leaving 3 bases not matched to a gene. CDR3 nucleotide sequence: TGTGCCAGCAGCCATGCGGGACAGGGCTACGAGCAGTACTTC. The encoded protein is CASSHAGQGYEQYF.